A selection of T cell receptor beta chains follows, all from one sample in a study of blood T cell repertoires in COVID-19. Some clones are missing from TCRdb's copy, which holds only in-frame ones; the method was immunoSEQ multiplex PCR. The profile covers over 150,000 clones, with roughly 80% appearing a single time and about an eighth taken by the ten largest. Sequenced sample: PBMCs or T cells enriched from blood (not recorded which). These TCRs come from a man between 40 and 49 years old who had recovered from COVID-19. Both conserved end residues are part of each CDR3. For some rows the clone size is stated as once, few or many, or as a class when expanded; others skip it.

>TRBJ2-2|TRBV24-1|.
CATSALGLAGTGELFF
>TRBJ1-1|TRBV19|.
CASSIAGYTEAFF
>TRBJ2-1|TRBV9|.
CASSVEEGGNFLTRNEQFF
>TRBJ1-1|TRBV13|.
CASSGHMNTEAFF
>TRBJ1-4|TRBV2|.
CASRLDQLATNEKLFF
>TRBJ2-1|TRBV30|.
CAWNLQGEQFF
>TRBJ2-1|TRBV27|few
CASSLRAGLAEPSEQFF
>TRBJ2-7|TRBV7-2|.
CASSLVGPPGGNEQYF
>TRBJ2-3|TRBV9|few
CASSFRDRASDTQYF
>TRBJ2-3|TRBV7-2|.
CASRSPGTIDTQYF
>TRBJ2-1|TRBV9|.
CASSPRDLSYNEQFF
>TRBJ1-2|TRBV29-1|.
CSVVGTGDYGYTF